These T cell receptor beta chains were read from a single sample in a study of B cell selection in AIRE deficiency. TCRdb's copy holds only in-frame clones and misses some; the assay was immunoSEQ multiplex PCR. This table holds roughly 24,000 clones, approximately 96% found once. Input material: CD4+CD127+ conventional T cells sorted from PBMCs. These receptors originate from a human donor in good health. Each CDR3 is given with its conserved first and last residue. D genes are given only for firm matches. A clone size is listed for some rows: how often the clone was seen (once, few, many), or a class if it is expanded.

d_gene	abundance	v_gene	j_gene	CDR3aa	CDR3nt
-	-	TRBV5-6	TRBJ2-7	CASSSGGPSAGLYEQYF	TGTGCCAGCAGCTCCGGTGGGCCCTCCGCAGGCCTCTACGAGCAGTACTTC
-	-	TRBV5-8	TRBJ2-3	CASSLEGTSTDTQYF	TGTGCCAGCAGCTTGGAGGGAACTAGCACAGATACGCAGTATTTT
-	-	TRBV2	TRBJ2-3	CASSGGRTDTQYF	TGTGCCAGCAGTGGTGGGCGGACAGATACGCAGTATTTT
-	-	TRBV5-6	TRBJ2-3	CASSLGRLADTQYF	TGTGCCAGCAGCTTGGGGCGGTTGGCAGATACGCAGTATTTT
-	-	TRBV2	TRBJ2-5	CASSEIGETQYF	TGTGCCAGCAGTGAGATAGGAGAGACCCAGTACTTC
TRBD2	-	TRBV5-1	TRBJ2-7	CASSGNIAGGTYEQYF	TGCGCCAGCAGCGGGAATATAGCGGGGGGGACCTACGAGCAGTACTTC
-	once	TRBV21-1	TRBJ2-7	CASSPRGSGGDEQYF	TGTGCCAGCAGCCCCCGTGGGAGCGGGGGGGACGAGCAGTACTTC
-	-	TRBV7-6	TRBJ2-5	CASRGGARETQYF	TGTGCCAGCAGGGGGGGGGCCAGAGAGACCCAGTACTTC
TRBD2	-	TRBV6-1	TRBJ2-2	CASSEAARAGGPIGELFF	TGTGCCAGCAGTGAAGCTGCCCGGGCGGGGGGGCCGATCGGGGAGCTGTTTTTT
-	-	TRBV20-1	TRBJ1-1	CSVLVSEAFF	TGCAGTGTTTTAGTAAGCGAAGCTTTCTTT
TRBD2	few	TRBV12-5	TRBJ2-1	CASGLAPLADLREQFF	TGTGCTAGTGGTTTGGCCCCTCTAGCGGACCTCAGGGAGCAGTTCTTC
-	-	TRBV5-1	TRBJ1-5	CASRRDSNQPQHF	TGCGCCAGCAGACGGGACAGCAATCAGCCCCAGCATTTT
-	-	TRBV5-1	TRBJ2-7	CASSLVGQVYEQYF	TGCGCCAGCAGCTTGGTCGGGCAGGTCTACGAGCAGTACTTC
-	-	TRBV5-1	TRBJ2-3	CASSLEGGPSTDTQYF	TGCGCCAGCAGCTTGGAGGGGGGCCCTAGCACAGATACGCAGTATTTT
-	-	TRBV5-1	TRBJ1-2	CASSLTARDGYTF	TGCGCCAGCAGCTTGACCGCACGAGACGGCTACACCTTC
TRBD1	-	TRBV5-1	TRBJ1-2	CARSAGGEGAYGYTF	TGCGCCCGCAGCGCCGGGGGAGAGGGGGCCTATGGCTACACCTTC
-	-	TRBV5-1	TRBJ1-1	CASSLVGQPISTEAFF	TGCGCCAGCAGCTTGGTAGGCCAGCCCATTTCCACTGAAGCTTTCTTT
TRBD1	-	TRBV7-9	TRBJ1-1	CASSLGQANTEAFF	TGTGCCAGCAGCCTGGGACAGGCTAACACTGAAGCTTTCTTT
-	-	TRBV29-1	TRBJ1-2	CSAGSNYGYTF	TGCAGCGCGGGGTCCAACTATGGCTACACCTTC
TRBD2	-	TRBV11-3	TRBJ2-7	CASSPPGLEYEQYF	TGTGCCAGCAGCCCACCGGGACTAGAGTACGAGCAGTACTTC
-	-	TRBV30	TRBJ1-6	CACAGSSYNSPLHF	TGTGCCTGCGCAGGTAGCTCCTATAATTCACCCCTCCACTTT
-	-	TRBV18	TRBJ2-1	CASSPSEGFSYNEQFF	TGTGCCAGCTCACCAAGTGAGGGGTTCTCCTACAATGAGCAGTTCTTC
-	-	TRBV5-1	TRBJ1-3	CASTTGFEGNTIYF	TGCGCCAGCACCACAGGGTTTGAAGGAAACACCATATATTTT
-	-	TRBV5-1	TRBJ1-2	CASSLRTGPSYGYTF	TGCGCCAGCAGCTTGCGAACAGGGCCTAGCTATGGCTACACCTTC
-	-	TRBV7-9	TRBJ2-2	CASSLVRSMNTGELFF	TGTGCCAGCAGCTTAGTTCGGAGCATGAACACCGGGGAGCTGTTTTTT
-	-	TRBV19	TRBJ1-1	CASSIRGVGTEAFF	TGTGCCAGTAGTATAAGGGGTGTCGGCACTGAAGCTTTCTTT
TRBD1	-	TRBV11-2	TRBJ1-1	CASSLDRGRASFF	TGTGCCAGCAGCTTAGACAGGGGGCGTGCGTCTTTCTTT
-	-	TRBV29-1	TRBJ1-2	CSASGDGLNYGYTF	TGCAGCGCCTCGGGAGACGGACTTAACTATGGCTACACCTTC
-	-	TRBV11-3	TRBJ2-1	CASSRGVTEQFF	TGTGCCAGCAGCCGAGGGGTAACTGAGCAGTTCTTC
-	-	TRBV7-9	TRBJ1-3	CASSLEGAVSGNTIYF	TGTGCCAGCAGCTTAGAGGGTGCTGTCTCTGGAAACACCATATATTTT
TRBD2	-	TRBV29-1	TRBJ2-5	CSSTRGGSETQYF	TGCAGCTCCACCCGGGGGGGCTCAGAGACCCAGTACTTC
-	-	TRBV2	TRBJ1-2	CASSEGQVNYGYTF	TGTGCCAGCAGTGAAGGACAGGTGAACTATGGCTACACCTTC
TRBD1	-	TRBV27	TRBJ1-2	CASSFGRDRGGYTF	TGTGCCAGCAGTTTCGGAAGGGACAGAGGAGGCTACACCTTC
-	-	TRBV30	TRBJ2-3	CAFGAGTDTQYF	TGTGCCTTTGGTGCGGGCACAGATACGCAGTATTTT
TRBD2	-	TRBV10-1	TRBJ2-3	CASSISGGGPDTQYF	TGCGCCAGCAGTATCTCGGGCGGGGGGCCGGATACGCAGTATTTT
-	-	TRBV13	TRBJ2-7	CASSLNGGISYEQYF	TGTGCCAGCAGCTTAAACGGGGGAATATCCTACGAGCAGTACTTC
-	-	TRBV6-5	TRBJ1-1	CASRHQGGPNTEAFF	TGTGCCAGCAGACACCAAGGGGGTCCGAACACTGAAGCTTTCTTT
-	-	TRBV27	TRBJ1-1	CASRLRLGTANTEAFF	TGTGCCAGCAGGCTAAGGCTGGGAACGGCGAACACTGAAGCTTTCTTT
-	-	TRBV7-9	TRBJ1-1	CASSFKMNTEAFF	TGTGCCAGCAGCTTCAAGATGAACACTGAAGCTTTCTTT
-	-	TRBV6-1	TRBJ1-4	CASSGHRAGKLFF	TGTGCCAGCAGCGGGCACAGGGCGGGAAAACTGTTTTTT
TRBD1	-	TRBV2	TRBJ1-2	CASITQGANGYTF	TGTGCCAGCATTACACAGGGGGCGAATGGCTACACCTTC
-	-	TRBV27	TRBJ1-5	CASGQLRGWEPQHF	TGTGCCAGCGGCCAATTAAGGGGGTGGGAGCCCCAGCATTTT
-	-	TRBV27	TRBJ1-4	CASSFWGEKLFF	TGTGCCAGCAGTTTCTGGGGTGAAAAACTGTTTTTT
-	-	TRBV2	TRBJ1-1	CASSESGQQNTEAFF	TGTGCCAGCAGTGAATCGGGGCAGCAGAACACTGAAGCTTTCTTT
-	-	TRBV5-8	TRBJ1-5	CASSLWEPQHF	TGTGCCAGCAGCTTGTGGGAGCCCCAGCATTTT
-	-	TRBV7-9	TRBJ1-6	CASSLARRGSPLHF	TGTGCCAGCAGCTTAGCGAGGAGGGGTTCACCCCTCCACTTT
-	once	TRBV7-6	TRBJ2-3	CASSSPGSSTDTQYF	TGTGCCAGCAGCTCCCCCGGGTCGAGCACAGATACGCAGTATTTT
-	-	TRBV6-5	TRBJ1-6	CASSYVGQSDSPLHF	TGTGCCAGCAGTTACGTCGGACAATCGGATTCACCCCTCCACTTT
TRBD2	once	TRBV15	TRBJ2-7	CATSLHLGGDYEQYF	TGTGCCACCAGCCTCCACCTGGGGGGGGACTACGAGCAGTACTTC
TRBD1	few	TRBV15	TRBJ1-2	CATSRGGTGGIGYGYTF	TGTGCCACCAGCAGAGGGGGGACAGGGGGAATAGGCTATGGCTACACCTTC